This TCR beta chain was captured in a study of Ad26.COV2.S vaccination and SARS-CoV-2 variants. About the research overall: Once or twice, 56 days apart, Ad26.COV2.S was delivered intramuscularly.

This table comes from immunoSEQ multiplex PCR, and its TCRdb copy is limited to in-frame clones, with some not included. The sample carries 350,000 to 550,000 clones, roughly nine tenths recorded once. Documented treatment: around 19 received Ad26.COV2.S at low or high dose, single or two shots; roughly 5 received placebo; per-sample allocation not given. Specimen acquisition occurred on day 63 following the initial vaccine or placebo injection. The CDR3 has 18 amino acids. Unmatched junction bases numbered 12, after V lost 3 bases and J lost 6 bases. In germline, CDR1 is LGHDT, CDR2 YNNKEL (reference sequence).

Specimen: peripheral blood, collected in a trial of Ad26.COV2.S vaccine versus placebo. The chain joins TRBV3-1 (or the pseudogene TRBV3-2) to TRBJ2-1; TRBD2 matches at 12 bases. The TCR was taken from a person between 18 and 65 years old who received the Ad26.COV2.S COVID-19 vaccine or a placebo. The CDR3 coding sequence is TGTGCCAGCAGCCAGCCCCCCGCTAGCGGGAGGGCCCTCAATGAGCAGTTCTTC. It is translated as CASSQPPASGRALNEQFF.